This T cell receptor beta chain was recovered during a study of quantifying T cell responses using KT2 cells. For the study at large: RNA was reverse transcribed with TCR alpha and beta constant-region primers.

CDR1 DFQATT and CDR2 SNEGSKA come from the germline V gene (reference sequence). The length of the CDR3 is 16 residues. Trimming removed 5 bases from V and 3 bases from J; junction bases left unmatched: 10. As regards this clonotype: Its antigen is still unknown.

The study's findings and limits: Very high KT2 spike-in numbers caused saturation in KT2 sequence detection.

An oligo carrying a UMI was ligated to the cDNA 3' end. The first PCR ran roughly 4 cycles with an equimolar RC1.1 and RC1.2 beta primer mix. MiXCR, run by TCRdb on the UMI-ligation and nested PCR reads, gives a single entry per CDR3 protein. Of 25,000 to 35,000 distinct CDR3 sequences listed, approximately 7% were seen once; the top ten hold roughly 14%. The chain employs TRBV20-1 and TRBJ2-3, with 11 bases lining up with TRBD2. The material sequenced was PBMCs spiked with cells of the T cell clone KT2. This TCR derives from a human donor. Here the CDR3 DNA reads TGCAGTGCTCGTTCCATGACTAGCGGGGATACAGATACGCAGTATTTT. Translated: CSARSMTSGDTDTQYF.